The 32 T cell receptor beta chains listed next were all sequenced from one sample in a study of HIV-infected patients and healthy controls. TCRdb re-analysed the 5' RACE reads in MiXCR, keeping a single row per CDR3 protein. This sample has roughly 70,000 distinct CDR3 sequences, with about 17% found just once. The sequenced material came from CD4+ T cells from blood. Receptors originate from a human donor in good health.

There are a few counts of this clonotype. The CDR3 region is CASSQLGSYEQYF. In DNA form, the CDR3 reads TGTGCCAGCAGCCAGCTCGGTTCCTACGAGCAGTACTTC. The J gene is TRBJ2-7, the V gene TRBV3-1; D not certain. This CDR3 has 13 residues. Looked up from germline, CDR1 is LGHDT and CDR2 is YNNKEL (reference sequence). Trimming cost V 3 bases and J 1 base, with 7 bases left between them.

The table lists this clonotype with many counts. DNA of the CDR3: TGTGCCAGCAGCTTCGCCCCTAGCGGGGGGCCCGGAGATACGCAGTATTTT. It translates to CASSFAPSGGPGDTQYF. The genes are TRBV5-5 and TRBJ2-3; 11 positions match TRBD2. Germline loops: CDR1 SGHKS, CDR2 YYEKEE (reference sequence). The J segment lost 5 bases and the V segment lost 2 bases, leaving 10 bases of the junction unmatched. The CDR3 length is 17 residues.

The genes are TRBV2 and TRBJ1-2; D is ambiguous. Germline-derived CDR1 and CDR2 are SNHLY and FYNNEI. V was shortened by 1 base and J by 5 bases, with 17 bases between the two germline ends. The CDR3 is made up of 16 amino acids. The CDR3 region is CASSEGTPRRLYGYTF. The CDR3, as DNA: TGTGCCAGCAGTGAAGGGACTCCGAGGCGGTTATATGGCTACACCTTC.

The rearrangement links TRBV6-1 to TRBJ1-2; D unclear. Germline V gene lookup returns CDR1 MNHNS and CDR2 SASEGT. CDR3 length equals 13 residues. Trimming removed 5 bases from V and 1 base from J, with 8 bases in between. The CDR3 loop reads CASSTTNNYGYTF. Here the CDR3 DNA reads TGTGCCAGCAGTACGACAAATAACTATGGCTACACCTTC.

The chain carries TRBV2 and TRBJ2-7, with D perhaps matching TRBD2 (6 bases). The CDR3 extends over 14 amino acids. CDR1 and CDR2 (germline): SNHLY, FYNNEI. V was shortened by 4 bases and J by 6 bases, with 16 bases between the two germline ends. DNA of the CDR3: TGTGCCAGCAGTGGGGCGGGCCAGCGGGCCGAGCAGTACTTC. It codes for CASSGAGQRAEQYF. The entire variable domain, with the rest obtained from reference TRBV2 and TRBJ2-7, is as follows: EPEVTQTPSHQVTQMGQEVILRCVPISNHLYFYWYRQILGQKVEFLVSFYNNEISEKSEIFDDQFSVERPDGSNFTLKIRSTKLEDSAMYFCASSGAGQRAEQYFGPGTRLTVT.

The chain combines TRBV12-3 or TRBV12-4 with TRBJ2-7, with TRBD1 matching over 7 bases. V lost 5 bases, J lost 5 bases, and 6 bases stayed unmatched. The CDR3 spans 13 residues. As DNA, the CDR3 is TGTGCCAGCAGTCCTAGACAGGGCCACGAGCAGTACTTC. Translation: CASSPRQGHEQYF.

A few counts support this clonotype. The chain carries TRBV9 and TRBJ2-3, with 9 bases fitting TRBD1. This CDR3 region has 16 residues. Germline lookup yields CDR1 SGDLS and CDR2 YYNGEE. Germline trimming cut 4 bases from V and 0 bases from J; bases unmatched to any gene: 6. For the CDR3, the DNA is TGTGCCAGCAGCCCGTCGACAGGGGGGAGCACAGATACGCAGTATTTT. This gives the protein CASSPSTGGSTDTQYF.

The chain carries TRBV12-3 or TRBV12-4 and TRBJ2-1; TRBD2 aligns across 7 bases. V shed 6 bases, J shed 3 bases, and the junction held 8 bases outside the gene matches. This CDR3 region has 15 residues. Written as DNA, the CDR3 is TGTGCCAGCAGGCCCACAACGGGGGGCTACAATGAGCAGTTCTTC. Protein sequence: CASRPTTGGYNEQFF.

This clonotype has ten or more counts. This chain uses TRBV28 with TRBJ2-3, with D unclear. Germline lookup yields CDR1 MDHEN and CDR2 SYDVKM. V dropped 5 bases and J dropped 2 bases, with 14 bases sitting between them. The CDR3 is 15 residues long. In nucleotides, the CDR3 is TGTGCCAGCAGTGGTAGAGGATCGGCCACAGATACGCAGTATTTT. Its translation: CASSGRGSATDTQYF.

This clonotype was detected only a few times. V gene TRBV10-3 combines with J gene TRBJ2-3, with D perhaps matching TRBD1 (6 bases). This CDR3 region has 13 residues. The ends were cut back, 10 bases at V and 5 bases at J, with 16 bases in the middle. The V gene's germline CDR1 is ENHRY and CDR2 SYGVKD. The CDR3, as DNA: TGTGCCACCTCTCAGGGGCCGCAAGATACGCAGTATTTT. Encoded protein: CATSQGPQDTQYF.

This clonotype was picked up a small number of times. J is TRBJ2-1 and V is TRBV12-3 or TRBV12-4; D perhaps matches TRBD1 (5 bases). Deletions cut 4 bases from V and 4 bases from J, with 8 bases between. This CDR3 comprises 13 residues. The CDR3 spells CASSSDRYNEQFF. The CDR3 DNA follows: TGTGCCAGCAGTTCAGACAGATACAATGAGCAGTTCTTC.

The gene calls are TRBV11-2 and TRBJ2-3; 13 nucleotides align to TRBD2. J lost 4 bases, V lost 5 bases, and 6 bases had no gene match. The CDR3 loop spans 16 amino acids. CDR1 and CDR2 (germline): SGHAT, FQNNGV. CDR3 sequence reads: CASSPTSGRAADTQYF. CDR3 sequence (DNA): TGTGCCAGCAGCCCTACTAGCGGGAGGGCTGCAGATACGCAGTATTTT.

The chain's CDR3 is CASSLGTGVSQPQHF. CDR3 bases: TGTGCCAGCAGTTTAGGGACAGGGGTCTCTCAGCCCCAGCATTTT. J is TRBJ1-5 and V is TRBV12-3 or TRBV12-4, with 9 bases fitting TRBD1. This CDR3 comprises 15 residues. Trimming at V came to 1 base and at J to 6 bases, leaving 4 bases not matched to a gene.

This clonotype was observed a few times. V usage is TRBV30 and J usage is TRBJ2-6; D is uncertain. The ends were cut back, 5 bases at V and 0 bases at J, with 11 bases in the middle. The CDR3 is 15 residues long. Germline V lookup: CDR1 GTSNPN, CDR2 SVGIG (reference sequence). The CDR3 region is CAWGSGPSGANVLTF. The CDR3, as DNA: TGTGCCTGGGGTTCCGGGCCCTCTGGGGCCAACGTCCTGACTTTC.

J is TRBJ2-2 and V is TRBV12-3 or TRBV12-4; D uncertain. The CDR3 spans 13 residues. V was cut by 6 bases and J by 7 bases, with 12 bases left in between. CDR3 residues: CASSLRRVGELFF. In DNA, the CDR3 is TGTGCCAGCAGCCTCCGTCGGGTCGGGGAGCTGTTTTTT.

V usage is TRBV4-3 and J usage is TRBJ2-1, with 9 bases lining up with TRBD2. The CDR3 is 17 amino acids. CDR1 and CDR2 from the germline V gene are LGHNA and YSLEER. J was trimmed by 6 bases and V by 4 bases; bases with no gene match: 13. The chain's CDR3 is CASSLKTSGQTLNEQFF. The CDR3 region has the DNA TGCGCCAGCAGCCTTAAGACTAGCGGCCAAACCCTCAATGAGCAGTTCTTC.

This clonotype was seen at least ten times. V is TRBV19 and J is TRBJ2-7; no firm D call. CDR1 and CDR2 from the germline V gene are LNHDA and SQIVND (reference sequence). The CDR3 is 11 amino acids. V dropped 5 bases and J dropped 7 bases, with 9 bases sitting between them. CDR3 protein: CASSSTREQYF. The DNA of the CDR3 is TGTGCCAGTAGTTCGACTCGGGAGCAGTACTTC.

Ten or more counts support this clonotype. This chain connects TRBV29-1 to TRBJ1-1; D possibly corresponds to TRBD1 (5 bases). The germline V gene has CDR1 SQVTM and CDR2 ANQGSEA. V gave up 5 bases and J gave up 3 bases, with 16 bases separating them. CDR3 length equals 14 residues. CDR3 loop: CSVPKGLMDTEAFF. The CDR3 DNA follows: TGCAGCGTTCCTAAGGGGTTGATGGACACTGAAGCTTTCTTT.

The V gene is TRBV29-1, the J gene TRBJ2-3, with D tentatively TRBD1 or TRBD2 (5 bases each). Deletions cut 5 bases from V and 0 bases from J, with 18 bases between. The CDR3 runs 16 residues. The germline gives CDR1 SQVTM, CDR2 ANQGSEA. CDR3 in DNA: TGCAGCGTTCCCGACTACAGGAGCCATAGCACAGATACGCAGTATTTT. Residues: CSVPDYRSHSTDTQYF.

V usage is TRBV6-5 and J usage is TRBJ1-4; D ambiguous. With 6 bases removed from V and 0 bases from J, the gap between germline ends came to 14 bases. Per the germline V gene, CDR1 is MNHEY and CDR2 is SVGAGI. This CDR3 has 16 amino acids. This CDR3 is CASRPRTRATNEKLFF. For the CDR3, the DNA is TGTGCCAGCAGACCCCGGACCCGTGCAACTAATGAAAAACTGTTTTTT.

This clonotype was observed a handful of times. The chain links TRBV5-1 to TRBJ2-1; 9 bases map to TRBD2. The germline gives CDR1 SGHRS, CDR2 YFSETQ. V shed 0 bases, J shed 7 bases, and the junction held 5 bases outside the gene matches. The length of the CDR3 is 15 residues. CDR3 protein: CASSLGAGGPNEQFF. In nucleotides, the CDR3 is TGCGCCAGCAGCTTGGGTGCGGGAGGGCCGAATGAGCAGTTCTTC. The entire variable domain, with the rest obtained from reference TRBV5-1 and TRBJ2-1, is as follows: KAGVTQTPRYLIKTRGQQVTLSCSPISGHRSVSWYQQTPGQGLQFLFEYFSETQRNKGNFPGRFSGRQFSNSRSEMNVSTLELGDSALYLCASSLGAGGPNEQFFGPGTRLTVL.

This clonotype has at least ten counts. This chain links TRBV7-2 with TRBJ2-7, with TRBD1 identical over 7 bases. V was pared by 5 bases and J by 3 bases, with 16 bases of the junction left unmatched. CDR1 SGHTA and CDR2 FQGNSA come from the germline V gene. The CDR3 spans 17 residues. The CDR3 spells CASSPRDRKASLYEQYF. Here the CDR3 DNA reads TGTGCCAGCAGCCCCCGGGACAGAAAAGCCTCCCTCTACGAGCAGTACTTC.

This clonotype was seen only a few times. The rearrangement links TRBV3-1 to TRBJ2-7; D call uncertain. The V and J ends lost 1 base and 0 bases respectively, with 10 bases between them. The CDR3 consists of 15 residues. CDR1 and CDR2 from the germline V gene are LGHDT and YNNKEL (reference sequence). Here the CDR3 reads CASSQGITGSYEQYF. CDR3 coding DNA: TGTGCCAGCAGCCAAGGAATTACGGGCTCCTACGAGCAGTACTTC.

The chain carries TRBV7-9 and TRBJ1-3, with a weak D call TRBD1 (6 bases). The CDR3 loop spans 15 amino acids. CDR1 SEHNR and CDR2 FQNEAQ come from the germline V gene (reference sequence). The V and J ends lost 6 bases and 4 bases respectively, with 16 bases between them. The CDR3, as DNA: TGTGCCAGCAGTACCCTTTGGGGGGCCGGAAACACCATATATTTT. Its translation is CASSTLWGAGNTIYF.

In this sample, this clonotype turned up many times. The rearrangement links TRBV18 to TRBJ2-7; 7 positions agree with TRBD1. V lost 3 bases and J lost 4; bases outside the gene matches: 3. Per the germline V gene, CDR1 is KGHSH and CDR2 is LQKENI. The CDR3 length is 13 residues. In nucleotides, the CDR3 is TGTGCCAGCTCACCGGACAGGCAATACGAGCAGTACTTC. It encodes CASSPDRQYEQYF.

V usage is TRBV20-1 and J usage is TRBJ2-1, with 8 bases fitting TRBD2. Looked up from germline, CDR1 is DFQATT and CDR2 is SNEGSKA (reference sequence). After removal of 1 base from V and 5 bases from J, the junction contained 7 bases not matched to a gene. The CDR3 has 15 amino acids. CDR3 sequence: CSARVPRGGHNEQFF. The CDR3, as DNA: TGCAGTGCTAGAGTCCCCCGGGGGGGTCACAATGAGCAGTTCTTC.

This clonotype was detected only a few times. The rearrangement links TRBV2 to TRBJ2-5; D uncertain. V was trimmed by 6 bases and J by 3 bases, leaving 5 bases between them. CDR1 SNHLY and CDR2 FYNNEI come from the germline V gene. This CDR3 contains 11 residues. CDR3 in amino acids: CASRSEETQYF. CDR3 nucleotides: TGTGCCAGCAGATCCGAAGAGACCCAGTACTTC.

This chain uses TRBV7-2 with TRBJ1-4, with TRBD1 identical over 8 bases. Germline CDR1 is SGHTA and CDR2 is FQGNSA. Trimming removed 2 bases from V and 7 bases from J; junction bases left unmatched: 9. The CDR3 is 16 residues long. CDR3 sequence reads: CASSLIPGQGPEKLFF. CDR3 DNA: TGTGCCAGCAGCTTAATTCCCGGACAGGGACCTGAAAAACTGTTTTTT.

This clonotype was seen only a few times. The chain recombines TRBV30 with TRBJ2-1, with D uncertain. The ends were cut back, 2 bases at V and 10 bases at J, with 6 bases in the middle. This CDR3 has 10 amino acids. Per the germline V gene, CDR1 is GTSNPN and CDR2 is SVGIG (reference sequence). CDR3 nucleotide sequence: TGTGCCTGGAGTTATCGGGAGCAGTTCTTC. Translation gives CAWSYREQFF.

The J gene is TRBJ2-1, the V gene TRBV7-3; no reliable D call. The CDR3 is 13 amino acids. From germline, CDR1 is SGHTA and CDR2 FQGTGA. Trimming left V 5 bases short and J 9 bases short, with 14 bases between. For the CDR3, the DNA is TGTGCCAGCAGCCCGACTGTTTCGGGTGAGCAGTTCTTC. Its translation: CASSPTVSGEQFF.

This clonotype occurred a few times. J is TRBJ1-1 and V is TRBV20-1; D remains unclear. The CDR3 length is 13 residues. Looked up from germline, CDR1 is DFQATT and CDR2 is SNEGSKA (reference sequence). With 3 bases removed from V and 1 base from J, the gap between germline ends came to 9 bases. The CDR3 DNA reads TGCAGTGCTAGCAGGCAAGAGAACACTGAAGCTTTCTTT. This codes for CSASRQENTEAFF.

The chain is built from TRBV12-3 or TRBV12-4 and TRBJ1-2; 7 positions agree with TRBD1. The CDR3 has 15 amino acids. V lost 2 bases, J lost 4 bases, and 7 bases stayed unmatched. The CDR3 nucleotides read TGTGCCAGCAGTTTACAGGGGGTCGGGGTCTATGGCTACACCTTC. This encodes CASSLQGVGVYGYTF.